The entry that follows covers one T cell receptor (beta chain) sequence. These data come from a study of PD-1 blockade in mismatch repair-deficient tumors. Study at large: Patients had about a dozen mismatch repair-deficient cancer types and were previously treated and progressing.

Trimming removed 1 base from V and 9 bases from J, with 19 bases in between. This CDR3 spans 16 amino acids. Germline values: CDR1 SEHNR, CDR2 FQNEAQ (reference sequence). The method was immunoSEQ multiplex PCR; TCRdb's version includes in-frame clones alone and lacks a portion of them. Of approximately 120,000 clones listed, 86% are singletons. This TCR was recovered from an adult with mismatch repair-deficient cancer. The chain carries TRBV7-9 and TRBJ2-1; possible D gene TRBD2, 6 bases. Specimen: peripheral blood, collected 44 weeks after starting pembrolizumab. This chain's CDR3 is CASSLVFPGADIEQFF. DNA for the CDR3: TGTGCCAGCAGCTTAGTCTTCCCGGGAGCGGATATTGAGCAGTTCTTC.